Each of the 3 T cell receptor beta chains below was sequenced from the same sample in a study of cytomegalovirus exposure and HLA in healthy donors (dated by TCRdb to between 2016 and 2019). The library came from the immunoSEQ multiplex PCR assay. The multiplex PCR relied on a mix of 60 forward primers for TCR Vbeta segments and 13 reverse primers for TCR Jbeta segments. Here the immuneACCESS table is served through TCRdb, limited to in-frame sequences with V and J called. Missing clones are a known gap in these copies; in checked studies unresolved V genes cover under half, and the rest lacks a known reason. In all, the sample holds around 65,000 clones, and over 75% of those were seen once. The ten largest clones take up roughly 10% of the sample. The sequenced material came from PBMCs. The source is a female donor in good health and CMV-seronegative.

The chain recombines TRBV9 with TRBJ2-7; 7 nucleotides agree with TRBD2. CDR3 length: 14 residues. V was pared by 3 bases and J by 1 base, with 4 bases of the junction left unmatched. CDR1 and CDR2 from the germline V gene are SGDLS and YYNGEE. The CDR3 spells CASSAGLNSYEQYF. The CDR3 coding sequence is TGTGCCAGCAGCGCGGGACTAAATTCCTACGAGCAGTACTTC.

The CDR3 DNA reads TGTGCCAGCAGCCTGACGAGGACTGATCCGCCCCAGCATTTT. Translating gives CASSLTRTDPPQHF. The V gene is TRBV6-6, the J gene TRBJ1-5; D uncertain. The CDR3 is 14 residues long. Per the germline V gene, CDR1 is MNHNY and CDR2 is SVGAGI (reference sequence). Trimming took 6 bases from V and 9 from J, leaving 18 bases between them.

The CDR3 protein is CSVEGRRETQYF. As DNA, the CDR3 is TGCAGCGTTGAAGGGAGGCGGGAGACCCAGTACTTC. This rearrangement joins TRBV29-1 to TRBJ2-5; TRBD2 might be the D (5 bases). The CDR3 runs 12 residues. The germline V gene has CDR1 SQVTM and CDR2 ANQGSEA. V was trimmed by 1 base and J by 5 bases, leaving 8 bases between them.